The 7 T cell receptor beta chains below all came from one sample that was sequenced in a study of blood T cell dynamics during melanoma immunotherapy. Profiled with immunoSEQ multiplex PCR; TCRdb holds only in-frame clones, not every one. The data show 11,000 to 15,000 clones, around 86% seen once. Time point noted: week 3, after first cycle of checkpoint inhibitor. Sequenced material: blood, taken from a patient treated with checkpoint blockade. Every receptor here comes from a human donor with melanoma.

The V call is TRBV6-5, the J call TRBJ1-3; D remains unclear. V gave up 5 bases and J gave up 0 bases, with 2 bases separating them. Germline V gene data show CDR1 as MNHEY and CDR2 as SVGAGI. CDR3 size: 12 residues. The CDR3 DNA reads as TGTGCCAGCAGTCCCTCTGGAAACACCATATATTTT. Translated, it gives CASSPSGNTIYF.

The V and J genes are TRBV4-3 and TRBJ2-2, with a possible D match to TRBD1 (6 bases). V lost 6 bases and J 6 bases, leaving 17 bases between the germline ends. This CDR3 has 15 residues. Germline CDR1 reads LGHNA; CDR2 reads YSLEER. CDR3 DNA: TGCGCCAGCAGAGATAATTTACAGGGTTCCGGGGAGCTGTTTTTT. It encodes CASRDNLQGSGELFF.

The J gene is TRBJ2-3, the V gene TRBV19; D could derive from TRBD1 or TRBD2 (5 bases each). Trimming stripped 4 bases from V and 0 bases from J, with 11 bases between. The CDR3 is 15 amino acids. In germline, CDR1 is LNHDA, CDR2 SQIVND (reference sequence). CDR3 region: CASSSAGASTDTQYF. Here the CDR3 DNA reads TGTGCCAGTAGTAGTGCCGGGGCTAGCACAGATACGCAGTATTTT.

The chain employs TRBV11-3 and TRBJ1-3; D ambiguous. The CDR3 loop spans 18 amino acids. The V end lost 0 bases, the J end lost 0 bases, and 15 bases lay between the germline ends. Germline V lookup: CDR1 SGHNT, CDR2 YENEEA. The CDR3 is CASSLDFMLGSSGNTIYF. The CDR3 nucleotides are TGTGCCAGCAGCTTAGACTTCATGCTGGGATCCTCTGGAAACACCATATATTTT.

This chain uses TRBV28 with TRBJ2-2, with 8 bases identical to TRBD1. After removal of 6 bases from V and 5 bases from J, the junction contained 5 bases not matched to a gene. Germline CDR1 and CDR2: MDHEN and SYDVKM. There are 14 residues in the CDR3. The CDR3 sequence: CASSRTGPTGELFF. Written as DNA, the CDR3 is TGTGCCAGCAGCAGGACAGGGCCTACCGGGGAGCTGTTTTTT.

This clone appeared a few times. The J gene is TRBJ1-3, the V gene TRBV14, with a weak D call TRBD1 (5 bases). This CDR3 has 14 amino acids. Germline V gene sequence: CDR1 SGHDN, CDR2 FVKESK. The V and J ends lost 4 bases and 4 bases respectively, with 11 bases between them. The CDR3 is CASSRDSYGNTIYF. The CDR3 bases are TGTGCCAGCAGCCGAGACAGTTACGGAAACACCATATATTTT.

The chain is built from TRBV7-8 and TRBJ2-3, with D uncertain. Trimming pared 4 bases from V and 0 bases from J, leaving 20 bases between. CDR3 length: 18 amino acids. Germline CDR1 reads SGHVS; CDR2 reads FQNEAQ. In nucleotides, the CDR3 is TGTGCCAGCAGCTCCGACCTATTAACAGTTACTAGCACAGATACGCAGTATTTT. Protein product: CASSSDLLTVTSTDTQYF.